This T cell receptor beta chain was recorded in a study of T cell repertoires in cytomegalovirus infection. As to this clonotype: Its target is unknown. A much more abundant neighbour one base away suggests this may be a read error.

General observations from the study: Clonotype analysis showed dominance of the ex vivo response by HLA-C-restricted CMV-specific TCR beta clonotypes.

TCRdb re-called the reads through MiXCR, storing one row per CDR3 protein. This sample has some 700,000 distinct CDR3 sequences, with under 40% found just once. This TCR derives from a human donor in good health (CMV status not recorded). Some clones in this sample may be carry-over from other donors' samples. Sequencing was carried out using PBMCs.

CDR3 in amino acids: CASSQLTFGSSRANVLTF. The CDR3 DNA is TGTGCCAGCAGCCAATTGACATTTGGGTCCTCTAGGGCCAACGTCCTGACTTTC. The chain carries TRBV28 and TRBJ2-6; D call uncertain. Germline-derived CDR1 and CDR2 are MDHEN and SYDVKM. The CDR3 is 18 residues long.